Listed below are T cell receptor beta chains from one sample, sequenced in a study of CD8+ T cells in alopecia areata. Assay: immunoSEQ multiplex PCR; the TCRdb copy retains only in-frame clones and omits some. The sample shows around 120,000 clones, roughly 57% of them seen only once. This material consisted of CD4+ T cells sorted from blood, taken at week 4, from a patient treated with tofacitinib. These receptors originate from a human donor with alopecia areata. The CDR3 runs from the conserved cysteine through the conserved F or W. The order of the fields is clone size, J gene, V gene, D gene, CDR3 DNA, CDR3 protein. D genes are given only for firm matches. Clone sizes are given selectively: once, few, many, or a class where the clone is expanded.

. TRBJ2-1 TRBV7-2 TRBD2 TGTGCCAGCAGCTTTCCGGGACTAGCGTTTAGTGAGCAGTTCTTC CASSFPGLAFSEQFF
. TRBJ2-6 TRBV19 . TGTGCCAGTAACGGCAGGGGATCTGGGGCCAACGTCCTGACTTTC CASNGRGSGANVLTF
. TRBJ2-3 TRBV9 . TGTGCCAGCAGCGCCCCAAGAGATACGCAGTATTTT CASSAPRDTQYF
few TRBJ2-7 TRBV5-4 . TGTGCCAGCAGCTCTCCCGGACAGCCTCCTTACGAGCAGTACTTC CASSSPGQPPYEQYF
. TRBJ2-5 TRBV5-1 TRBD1 TGCGCCAGCAGCCAAGGACAGGAAGAGACCCAGTACTTC CASSQGQEETQYF
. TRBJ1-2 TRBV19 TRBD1 TGTGCCAGTAGTATGAATCGGGACAGGAGCCGATACACCTTC CASSMNRDRSRYTF
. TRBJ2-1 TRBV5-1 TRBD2 TGCGCCAGCAGCTATCGGCGGGAGGGGTACAATGAGCAGTTCTTC CASSYRREGYNEQFF
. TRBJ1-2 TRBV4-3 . TGCGCCAGCAGCCAACAACCAGGACTCCCCTATGGCTACACCTTC CASSQQPGLPYGYTF
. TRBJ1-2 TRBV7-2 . TGTGCCAGCAGACTAAAAGGGGCGAGGGCCGGTGGCTACACCTTC CASRLKGARAGGYTF
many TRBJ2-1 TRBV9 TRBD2 TGTGCCAGCAGCGTCACTAGCGGCCACAATGAGCAGTTCTTC CASSVTSGHNEQFF
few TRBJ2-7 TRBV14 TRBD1 TGTGCCAGCAGCCAAGACAGGGGGCCCTACGAGCAGTACTTC CASSQDRGPYEQYF
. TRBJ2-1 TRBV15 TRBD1 TGTGCCACCAGCAGCCGGGACAGGGAGGGCAATGAGCAGTTCTTC CATSSRDREGNEQFF
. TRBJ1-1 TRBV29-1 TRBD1 TGCAGCGTCGGACAGGGGGTCACTGAAGCTTTCTTT CSVGQGVTEAFF
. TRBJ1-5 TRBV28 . TGTGCCAGCAGTTTAGAGGGGCGAGGGCAGCCCCAGCATTTT CASSLEGRGQPQHF
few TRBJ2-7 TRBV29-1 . TGCAGCGTTCAAGCTGAGGGGTTCAGCTCCTACGAGCAGTACTTC CSVQAEGFSSYEQYF
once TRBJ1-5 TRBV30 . TGTGCCTGGAGTGTACAGAGCAATCAGCCCCAGCATTTT CAWSVQSNQPQHF
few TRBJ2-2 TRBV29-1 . TGCAGCGGAACGTCTGCGAACACCGGGGAGCTGTTTTTT CSGTSANTGELFF
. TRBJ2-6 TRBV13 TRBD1 TGTGCCAGCATCCTCCGGGACAGGGGTGACAACGTCCTGACTTTC CASILRDRGDNVLTF
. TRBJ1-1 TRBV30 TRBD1 TGTGCCTGGAGTACCACAGGGGGAAACACTGAAGCTTTCTTT CAWSTTGGNTEAFF
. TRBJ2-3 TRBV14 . TGTGCCAGCAGCCAACTAGCTTGGGGGATCGGCACAGATACGCAGTATTTT CASSQLAWGIGTDTQYF
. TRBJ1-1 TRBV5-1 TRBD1 TGCGCCAGCAGCAGAGACAGGGGACTTAGTGAAGCTTTCTTT CASSRDRGLSEAFF
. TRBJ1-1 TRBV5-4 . TGTGCCAGCAGCTTACAGGGTGGGAACACTGAAGCTTTCTTT CASSLQGGNTEAFF
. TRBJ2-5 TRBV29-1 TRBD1 TGCAGCGTTAATACCGGGACAGGGATAGAAGAGACCCAGTACTTC CSVNTGTGIEETQYF
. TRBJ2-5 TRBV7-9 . TGTGCCAGCAGCTGGGGACCGGGAGAGACCCAGTACTTC CASSWGPGETQYF
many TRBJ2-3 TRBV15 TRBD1 TGTGCCACCAGCAGAGACACGACAGGGGAGTTTACAGATACGCAGTATTTT CATSRDTTGEFTDTQYF
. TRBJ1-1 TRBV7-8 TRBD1 TGTGCCAGCAGCTTAGGTCCAGGGGGGAACACTGAAGCTTTCTTT CASSLGPGGNTEAFF
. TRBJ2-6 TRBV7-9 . TGTGCCAGCAGCTTCTCGGCTGGGGCCAACGTCCTGACTTTC CASSFSAGANVLTF
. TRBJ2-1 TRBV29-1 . TGCAGCGTTGGTAAGACGGCCTACAATGAGCAGTTCTTC CSVGKTAYNEQFF
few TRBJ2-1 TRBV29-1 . TGCAGCGTTATTCGGTCTATCTCCTACAATGAGCAGTTCTTC CSVIRSISYNEQFF
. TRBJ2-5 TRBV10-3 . TGTGCCACCCAGGGGACTCGGGGGGACCAGTACTTC CATQGTRGDQYF
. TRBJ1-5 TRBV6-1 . TGTGCCAGCAGTGAAGCGCTTCGGGGGATAGGTCAGCCCCAGCATTTT CASSEALRGIGQPQHF
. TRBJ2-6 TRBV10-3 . TGTGCCATCTCACAGAGGGCTGGTGGGGCCAACGTCCTGACTTTC CAISQRAGGANVLTF
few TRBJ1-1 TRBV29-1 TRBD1 TGCAGCGTTGAGGGGACAGCGAACACTGAAGCTTTCTTT CSVEGTANTEAFF
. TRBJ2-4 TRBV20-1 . TGCAGTGCTAGAATCCGGGACATTCAGTACTTC CSARIRDIQYF
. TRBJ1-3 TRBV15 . TGTGCCACCAGCAGAGATCGACAGGGAAACACCATATATTTT CATSRDRQGNTIYF
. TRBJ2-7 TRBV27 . TGTGCCAGCAGTCCCCGTTTTCGGACGGACTACGAGCAGTACTTC CASSPRFRTDYEQYF
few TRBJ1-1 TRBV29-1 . TGCAGCGTTGTTAGGGCCAGCCAGAACACTGAAGCTTTCTTT CSVVRASQNTEAFF
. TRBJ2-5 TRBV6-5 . TGTGCCAGCAGTTACTCTAGGTCGGGATTACAGGAGACCCAGTACTTC CASSYSRSGLQETQYF
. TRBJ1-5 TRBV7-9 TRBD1 TGTGCCAGCAGCCCCACAGGGGATCAGCCCCAGCATTTT CASSPTGDQPQHF
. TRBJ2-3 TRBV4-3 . TGCGCCAGCAGCCAAGATTGGAGGGACAGTGTGCAGTATTTT CASSQDWRDSVQYF
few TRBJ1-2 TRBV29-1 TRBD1 TGCAGCGCCGCGGGACAGGGGAACTATGGCTACACCTTC CSAAGQGNYGYTF
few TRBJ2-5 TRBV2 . TGTGCCAGCAGTGAATTGTCGGGACAAGAGACCCAGTACTTC CASSELSGQETQYF
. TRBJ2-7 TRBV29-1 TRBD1 TGCAGCGTGATGGACAGGGGGGCCTACGAGCAGTACTTC CSVMDRGAYEQYF
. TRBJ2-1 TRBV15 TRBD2 TGTGCCACCAGCAGGGGACTAGCGGTGAGTGAGCAGTTCTTC CATSRGLAVSEQFF
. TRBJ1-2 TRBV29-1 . TGCAGCGTTGGGGGCAAGGCGGACTATGGCTACACCTTC CSVGGKADYGYTF
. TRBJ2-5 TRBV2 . TGTGCCAGCAGTCCGGGAGAAGGAGAGACCCAGTACTTC CASSPGEGETQYF
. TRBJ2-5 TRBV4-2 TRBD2 TGTGCCAGCAGCCAACTAGCGGGGGACCACCAAGAGACCCAGTACTTC CASSQLAGDHQETQYF
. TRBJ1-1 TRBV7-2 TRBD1 TGTGCCAGCAGAGACAGGGGTGGAACTGAAGCTTTCTTT CASRDRGGTEAFF
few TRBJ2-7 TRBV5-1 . TGCGCCAGCAGCACCGCCTACGAGCAGTACTTC CASSTAYEQYF
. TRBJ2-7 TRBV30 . TGTGCCTGGGGAGGGAGCTACGAGCAGTACTTC CAWGGSYEQYF
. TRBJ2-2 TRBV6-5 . TGTGCCAGCCGCGAGGGGGGTTTCGGGGAGCTGTTTTTT CASREGGFGELFF
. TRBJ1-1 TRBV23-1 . TGCGCCAGCGTTCCCCCGAGGAACACTGAAGCTTTCTTT CASVPPRNTEAFF
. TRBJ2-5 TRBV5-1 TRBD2 TGCGCCAGCAGCTTGGCCGTCGCTAGCGGGGGCCAAGAGACCCAGTACTTC CASSLAVASGGQETQYF
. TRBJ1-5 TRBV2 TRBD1 TGTGCCAGCAGTGGACTTGGGACAGGCCGCAATCAGCCCCAGCATTTT CASSGLGTGRNQPQHF
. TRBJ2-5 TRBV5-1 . TGCGCCAGCAGCTTAGGGTTGGGAGAGACCCAGTACTTC CASSLGLGETQYF
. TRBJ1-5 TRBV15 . TGTGCCACCAGCAGAGAGGAGGGTGGGCAGCCCCAGCATTTT CATSREEGGQPQHF
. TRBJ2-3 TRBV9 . TGTGCCAGCAGTAGAACGATGGACATTCGCACAGATACGCAGTATTTT CASSRTMDIRTDTQYF
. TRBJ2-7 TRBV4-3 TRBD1 TGCGCCAGCTCACTAGATGGGACAGGGTGGTCCGAGCAGTACTTC CASSLDGTGWSEQYF